In this sample, the clone carrying this TCR beta chain turned up once. What it binds is unknown. Germline V gene lookup returns CDR1 MNHEY and CDR2 SMNVEV (reference sequence). CDR3 length: 13 residues. Trimming cost V 6 bases and J 7 bases, with 13 bases left between them. This sample was included in a study of OX40 agonist ivuxolimab in advanced cancers. Findings of the study overall: People who partly responded at 0.1-3.0 mg/kg had some of the least clonal expansion seen.

The data were produced by immunoSEQ multiplex PCR, yet TCRdb's version contains in-frame clones alone and is incomplete. This sample has 98,000 or so clones; approximately 86% occur once, and the top ten carry 0.8% to 1%. This specimen consisted of CD4+ or CD8+ T cells sorted from blood, obtained in a trial of the OX40 agonist ivuxolimab. The V gene is TRBV27, the J gene TRBJ1-5; tentative D call: TRBD1 (6 bases). The clonotype originates from an adult with an advanced solid tumor such as melanoma, head and neck, liver or kidney cancer. The CDR3 reads CASRQGTKQPQHF. DNA of the CDR3: TGTGCCAGCAGACAGGGAACTAAGCAGCCCCAGCATTTT.